These T cell receptor beta chains were read from a single sample in a study of T cell responses to AZD1222 COVID-19 vaccine. The protocol was immunoSEQ multiplex PCR, while the TCRdb copy is restricted to in-frame clones and leaves out a portion. Its table lists 150,000 or so clones. Source material: peripheral blood. Receptors originate from an adult in good health. CDR3s include the opening cysteine and the closing phenylalanine or tryptophan. The D gene is left open where the match is weak.

j_gene: TRBJ2-3
v_gene: TRBV2
d_gene: TRBD2
CDR3aa: CASSPSSGVTDTQYF
CDR3nt: TGTGCCAGCAGTCCCTCTAGCGGGGTTACAGATACGCAGTATTTT

j_gene: TRBJ2-2
v_gene: TRBV5-5
d_gene: NA
CDR3aa: CASSPWTVTGELFF
CDR3nt: TGTGCCAGCAGCCCTTGGACTGTTACCGGGGAGCTGTTTTTT

j_gene: TRBJ1-6
v_gene: TRBV19
d_gene: NA
CDR3aa: CASRGLGWSYNSPLHF
CDR3nt: TGTGCCAGTAGGGGCCTCGGTTGGTCCTATAATTCACCCCTCCACTTT

j_gene: TRBJ1-2
v_gene: TRBV4-1
d_gene: TRBD1
CDR3aa: CASSHLLHDRATNYGYTF
CDR3nt: TGCGCCAGCAGCCACCTCCTTCATGACAGGGCGACTAACTATGGCTACACCTTC

j_gene: TRBJ2-1
v_gene: TRBV5-1
d_gene: TRBD2
CDR3aa: CASSTKNVRGGEQFF
CDR3nt: TGCGCCAGCAGCACGAAGAACGTACGGGGGGGTGAGCAGTTCTTC

j_gene: TRBJ1-1
v_gene: TRBV28
d_gene: TRBD1
CDR3aa: CASSQTGRTEAFF
CDR3nt: TGTGCCAGCAGTCAGACAGGGCGTACTGAAGCTTTCTTT

j_gene: TRBJ1-2
v_gene: TRBV28
d_gene: NA
CDR3aa: CASNRDPNYGYTF
CDR3nt: TGTGCCAGCAACAGGGACCCTAACTATGGCTACACCTTC

j_gene: TRBJ2-4
v_gene: TRBV7-6
d_gene: TRBD1
CDR3aa: CASSLGGTGKNIQYF
CDR3nt: TGTGCCAGCAGCTTAGGGGGGACAGGGAAAAACATTCAGTACTTC

j_gene: TRBJ2-7
v_gene: TRBV28
d_gene: NA
CDR3aa: CASSPTPYEQYF
CDR3nt: TGTGCCAGCAGCCCCACCCCCTACGAGCAGTACTTC

j_gene: TRBJ1-5
v_gene: TRBV28
d_gene: NA
CDR3aa: CASSPRRGGQPQHF
CDR3nt: TGTGCCAGCAGCCCCCGCAGGGGCGGGCAGCCCCAGCATTTT

j_gene: TRBJ1-6
v_gene: TRBV7-6
d_gene: TRBD1
CDR3aa: CASSSGTGYNSPLHF
CDR3nt: TGTGCCAGCAGCTCCGGGACAGGGTATAATTCACCCCTCCACTTT

j_gene: TRBJ1-4
v_gene: TRBV7-9
d_gene: NA
CDR3aa: CASSPGAFSNEKLFF
CDR3nt: TGTGCCAGCAGCCCGGGAGCCTTTTCTAATGAAAAACTGTTTTTT

j_gene: TRBJ2-3
v_gene: TRBV5-1
d_gene: NA
CDR3aa: CASSLGDATDTQYF
CDR3nt: TGCGCCAGCAGCTTGGGGGATGCCACGGATACGCAGTATTTT

j_gene: TRBJ2-7
v_gene: TRBV4-2
d_gene: TRBD2
CDR3aa: CASSQDSGGANEQYF
CDR3nt: TGTGCCAGCAGCCAAGATAGCGGGGGGGCTAACGAGCAGTACTTC

j_gene: TRBJ2-3
v_gene: TRBV7-3
d_gene: TRBD2
CDR3aa: CASSSGLAGDTQYF
CDR3nt: TGTGCCAGCAGCTCGGGACTAGCAGGAGATACGCAGTATTTT

j_gene: TRBJ2-5
v_gene: TRBV3-1/TRBV3-2
d_gene: TRBD2
CDR3aa: CASSPRTSGVQETQYF
CDR3nt: TGTGCCAGCAGCCCCCGGACTAGCGGGGTCCAAGAGACCCAGTACTTC

j_gene: TRBJ2-2
v_gene: TRBV9
d_gene: NA
CDR3aa: CASSVVENRANTGELFF
CDR3nt: TGTGCCAGCAGCGTAGTAGAGAACAGGGCTAACACCGGGGAGCTGTTTTTT

j_gene: TRBJ2-5
v_gene: TRBV9
d_gene: TRBD1
CDR3aa: CASSAPGQWGQETQYF
CDR3nt: TGTGCCAGCAGCGCCCCGGGACAGTGGGGCCAAGAGACCCAGTACTTC

j_gene: TRBJ2-5
v_gene: TRBV7-8
d_gene: NA
CDR3aa: CASSTAQGNQETQYF
CDR3nt: TGTGCCAGCAGCACCGCACAGGGAAACCAAGAGACCCAGTACTTC

j_gene: TRBJ2-5
v_gene: TRBV10-3
d_gene: NA
CDR3aa: CAISDVAGSSETQYF
CDR3nt: TGTGCCATCAGTGACGTTGCGGGATCCTCGGAGACCCAGTACTTC

j_gene: TRBJ2-6
v_gene: TRBV18
d_gene: TRBD1
CDR3aa: CASSPLGRGLGANVLTF
CDR3nt: TGTGCCAGCTCACCATTAGGCAGGGGGCTTGGGGCCAACGTCCTGACTTTC

j_gene: TRBJ1-2
v_gene: TRBV28
d_gene: TRBD1
CDR3aa: CASRGTGKGYTF
CDR3nt: TGTGCCAGCAGGGGGACAGGGAAAGGCTACACCTTC

j_gene: TRBJ1-4
v_gene: TRBV15
d_gene: TRBD1
CDR3aa: CATSGGQDLNEKLFF
CDR3nt: TGTGCCACCAGCGGGGGACAGGACCTTAATGAAAAACTGTTTTTT

j_gene: TRBJ2-5
v_gene: TRBV30
d_gene: TRBD1
CDR3aa: CAWSAGTVTKETQYF
CDR3nt: TGTGCCTGGAGTGCCGGGACAGTGACTAAAGAGACCCAGTACTTC

j_gene: TRBJ1-1
v_gene: TRBV7-8
d_gene: NA
CDR3aa: CASSLVQGAEAFF
CDR3nt: TGTGCCAGCAGCTTAGTCCAGGGTGCCGAAGCTTTCTTT

j_gene: TRBJ1-1
v_gene: TRBV30
d_gene: NA
CDR3aa: CAWTIQGVRTEAFF
CDR3nt: TGTGCCTGGACCATCCAGGGTGTCCGCACTGAAGCTTTCTTT

j_gene: TRBJ2-1
v_gene: TRBV3-1/TRBV3-2
d_gene: NA
CDR3aa: CASSRTGGRNEQFF
CDR3nt: TGTGCCAGCAGCCGAACGGGGGGCCGGAATGAGCAGTTCTTC